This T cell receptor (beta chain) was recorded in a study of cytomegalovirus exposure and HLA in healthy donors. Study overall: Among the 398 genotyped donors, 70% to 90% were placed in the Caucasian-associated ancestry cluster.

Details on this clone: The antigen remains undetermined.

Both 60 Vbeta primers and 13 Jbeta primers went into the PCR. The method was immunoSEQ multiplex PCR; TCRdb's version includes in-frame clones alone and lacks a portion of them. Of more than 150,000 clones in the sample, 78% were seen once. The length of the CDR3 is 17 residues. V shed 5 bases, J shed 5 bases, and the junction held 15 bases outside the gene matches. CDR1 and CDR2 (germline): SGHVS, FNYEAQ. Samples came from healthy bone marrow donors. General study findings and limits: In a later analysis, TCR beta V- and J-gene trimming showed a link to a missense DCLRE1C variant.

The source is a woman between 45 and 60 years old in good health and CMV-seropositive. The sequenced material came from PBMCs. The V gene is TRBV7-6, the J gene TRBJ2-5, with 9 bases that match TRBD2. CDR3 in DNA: TGTGCCAGCAGCACCCCGTGGGTGCGGGGGGGCCGGGAGACCCAGTACTTC. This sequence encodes CASSTPWVRGGRETQYF.